This paragraph reports one T cell receptor (beta chain). The data belong to a study of blood T cell repertoires in COVID-19. CDR1 and CDR2 (germline): SGHVS, FQNEAQ. Between the trimmed V and J ends, which lost 5 bases and 5 bases, there was a span of 12 bases. This CDR3 spans 13 amino acids. The assay was immunoSEQ multiplex PCR, and TCRdb's table has in-frame clones only and misses some. The sample has about 250,000 clones, around 88% seen once. This study enrolled people aged about 18 to 100 from about 24 US geographic areas. This receptor was identified in a man aged 40-55 years who had recovered from COVID-19. This chain links TRBV7-8 with TRBJ1-1; the D is unclear. Sequenced input: PBMCs or T cells enriched from blood (not recorded which). Written as DNA, the CDR3 is TGTGCCAGCAGCCGATTAGCCGCAACTGAAGCTTTCTTT. Translated, it gives CASSRLAATEAFF. Looking up the rest from reference TRBV7-8 and TRBJ1-1 gives the full variable domain: GAGVSQSPRYKVAKRGQDVALRCDPISGHVSLFWYQQALGQGPEFLTYFQNEAQLDKSGLPSDRFFAERPEGSVSTLKIQRTQQEDSAVYLCASSRLAATEAFFGQGTRLTVV.